The clone carrying this T cell receptor (beta chain) was seen a handful of times. These data are taken from a study of long-term antiretroviral therapy in people with HIV. This was the immunoSEQ v3.0 assay at survey level. Some clones are missing from TCRdb's copy, which holds only in-frame ones; the method was immunoSEQ multiplex PCR. The sample has about 38,000 clones, 65% to 90% seen once; the top ten hold more than 4.5%. The V and J ends lost 2 bases and 8 bases respectively, with 12 bases between them. CDR1 is SEHNR and CDR2 is FQNEAQ in the germline V gene (reference sequence). CDR3 length: 13 residues.

This sample comprised unsorted PBMCs, obtained 1.5 years after starting antiretroviral therapy. The source is a man in his late teens or twenties with HIV. The J gene is TRBJ1-2, the V gene TRBV7-9; possibly TRBD1 for D (5 bases). The CDR3 DNA reads as TGTGCCAGCAGCTTAACAGGAAGGGACGGCTACACCTTC. Its protein product is CASSLTGRDGYTF. The whole variable domain, filled in from reference TRBV7-9 and TRBJ1-2, reads DTGVSQNPRHKITKRGQNVTFRCDPISEHNRLYWYRQTLGQGPEFLTYFQNEAQLEKSRLLSDRFSAERPKGSFSTLEIQRTEQGDSAMYLCASSLTGRDGYTFGSGTRLTVV.